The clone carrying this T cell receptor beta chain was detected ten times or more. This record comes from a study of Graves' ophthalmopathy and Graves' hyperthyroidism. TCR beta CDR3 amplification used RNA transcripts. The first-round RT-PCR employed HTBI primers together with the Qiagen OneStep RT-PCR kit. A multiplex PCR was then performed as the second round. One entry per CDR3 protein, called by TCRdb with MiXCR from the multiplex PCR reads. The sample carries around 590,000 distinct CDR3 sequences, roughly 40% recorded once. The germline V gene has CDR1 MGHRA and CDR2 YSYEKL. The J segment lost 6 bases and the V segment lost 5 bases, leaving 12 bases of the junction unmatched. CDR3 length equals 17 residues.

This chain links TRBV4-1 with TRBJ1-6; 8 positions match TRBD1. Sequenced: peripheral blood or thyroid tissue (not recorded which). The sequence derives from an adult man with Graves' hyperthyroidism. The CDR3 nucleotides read TGCGCCAGCAGCAAGGACAGGGTCTCCGTCCTTAATTCACCCCTCCACTTT. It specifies CASSKDRVSVLNSPLHF.